Listed below are T cell receptor beta chains from one sample, sequenced in a study of shared clonotypes between healthy human individuals. The method was immunoSEQ multiplex PCR; TCRdb's version includes in-frame clones alone and lacks a portion of them. Of roughly 2.2 million clones detected, about nine tenths appear once; the ten largest clones hold approximately 0.41%. The sample was naive CD4+ T cells from PBMCs. The receptors here all came from a man younger than 35 in good health. Some clones in this sample may be carry-over from other donors' samples. Each CDR3 is given with its conserved first and last residue. D genes are given only for firm matches.

D gene	J gene	V gene	CDR3 DNA	CDR3 protein
-	TRBJ2-5	TRBV7-2	TGTGCCAGCAGCTATAGCGGACTCCTCCAAGAGACCCAGTACTTC	CASSYSGLLQETQYF
-	TRBJ1-1	TRBV28	TGTGCCAGCAGTTTATTGGGCGGTAACACTGAAGCTTTCTTT	CASSLLGGNTEAFF
-	TRBJ2-3	TRBV7-7	TGTGCCAGCAGCTTATCCGGGCACCAGAGCGATACGCAGTATTTT	CASSLSGHQSDTQYF
-	TRBJ1-6	TRBV5-1	TGCGCCAGCAGCTCAAGGACCGGAAACCTTGAAATAAATTCACCCCTCCACTTT	CASSSRTGNLEINSPLHF
TRBD2	TRBJ2-7	TRBV13	TGTGCCAGCAGCCTCGGGGGACTAGCGGGAGTAACGGCGCGCGAGCAGTACTTC	CASSLGGLAGVTAREQYF
TRBD1	TRBJ2-1	TRBV19	TGTGCCACCGGAGGGGGGACAGGGGGCATTCATGAGCAGTTCTTC	CATGGGTGGIHEQFF
-	TRBJ1-1	TRBV28	TGTGCCAGCAGCCCTCTTGGCTTCCTTCAGACTGAAGCTTTCTTT	CASSPLGFLQTEAFF
-	TRBJ2-7	TRBV27	TGTGCCAGCAGGAGGGGGTCATCGTCCTACGAGCAGTACTTC	CASRRGSSSYEQYF
-	TRBJ1-1	TRBV28	TGTGCCAGCATAAGGGCAGACCGAAACACTGAAGCTTTCTTT	CASIRADRNTEAFF
-	TRBJ2-3	TRBV29-1	TGCAGCGTTGGGCTACAGGGATTTGAGTATTTT	CSVGLQGFEYF